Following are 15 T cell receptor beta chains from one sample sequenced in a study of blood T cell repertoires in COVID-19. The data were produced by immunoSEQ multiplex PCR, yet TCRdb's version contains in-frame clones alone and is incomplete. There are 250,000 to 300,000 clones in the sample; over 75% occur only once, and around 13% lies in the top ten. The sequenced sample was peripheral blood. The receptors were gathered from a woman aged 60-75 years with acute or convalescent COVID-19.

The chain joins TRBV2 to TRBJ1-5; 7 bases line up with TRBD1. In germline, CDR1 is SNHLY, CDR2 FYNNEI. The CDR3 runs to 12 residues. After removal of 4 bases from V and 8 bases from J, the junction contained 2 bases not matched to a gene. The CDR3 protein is CASSAGGKPQHF. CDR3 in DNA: TGTGCCAGCAGTGCAGGGGGTAAGCCCCAGCATTTT.

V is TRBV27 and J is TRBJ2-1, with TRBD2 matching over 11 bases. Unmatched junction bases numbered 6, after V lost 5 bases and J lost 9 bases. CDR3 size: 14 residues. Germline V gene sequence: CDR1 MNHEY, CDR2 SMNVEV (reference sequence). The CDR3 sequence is CASSTLAGGGEQFF. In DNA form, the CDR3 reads TGTGCCAGCAGTACTCTAGCGGGAGGAGGTGAGCAGTTCTTC.

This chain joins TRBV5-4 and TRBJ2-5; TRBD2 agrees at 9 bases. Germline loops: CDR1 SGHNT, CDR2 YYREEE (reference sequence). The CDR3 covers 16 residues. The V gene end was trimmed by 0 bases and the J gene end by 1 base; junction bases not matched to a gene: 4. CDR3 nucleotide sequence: TGTGCCAGCAGCTTGGCGGCTAGCGGGGCCCAAGAGACCCAGTACTTC. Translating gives CASSLAASGAQETQYF.

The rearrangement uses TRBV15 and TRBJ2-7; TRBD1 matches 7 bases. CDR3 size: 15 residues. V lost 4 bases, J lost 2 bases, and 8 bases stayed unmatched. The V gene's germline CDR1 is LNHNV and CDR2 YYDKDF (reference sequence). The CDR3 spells CATSTGEGGTYEQYF. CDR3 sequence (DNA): TGTGCCACCAGCACAGGGGAAGGGGGCACCTACGAGCAGTACTTC.

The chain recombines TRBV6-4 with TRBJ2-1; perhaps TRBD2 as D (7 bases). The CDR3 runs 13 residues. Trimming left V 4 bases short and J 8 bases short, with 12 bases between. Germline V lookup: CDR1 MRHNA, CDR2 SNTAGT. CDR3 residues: CASSGRGGHEQFF. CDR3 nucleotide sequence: TGTGCCAGCAGTGGGAGGGGGGGGCATGAGCAGTTCTTC.

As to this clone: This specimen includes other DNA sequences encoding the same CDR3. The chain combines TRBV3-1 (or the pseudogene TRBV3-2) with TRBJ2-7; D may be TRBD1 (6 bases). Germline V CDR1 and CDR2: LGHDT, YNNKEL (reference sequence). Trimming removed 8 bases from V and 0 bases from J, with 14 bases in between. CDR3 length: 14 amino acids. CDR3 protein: CASSQDRGSYEQYF. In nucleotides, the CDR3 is TGTGCCAGCTCCCAGGACAGAGGCTCCTACGAGCAGTACTTC.

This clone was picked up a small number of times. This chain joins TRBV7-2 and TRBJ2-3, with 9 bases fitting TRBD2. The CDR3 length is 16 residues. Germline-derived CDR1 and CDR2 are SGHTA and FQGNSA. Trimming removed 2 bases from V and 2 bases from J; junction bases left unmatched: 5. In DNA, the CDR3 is TGTGCCAGCAGCTTATTTAGCGGGGGATACACAGATACGCAGTATTTT. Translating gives CASSLFSGGYTDTQYF.

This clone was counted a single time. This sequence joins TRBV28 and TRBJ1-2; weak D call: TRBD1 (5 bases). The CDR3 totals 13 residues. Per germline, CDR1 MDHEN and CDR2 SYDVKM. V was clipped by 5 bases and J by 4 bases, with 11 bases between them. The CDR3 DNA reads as TGTGCCAGCAGTCTACAGGTTATCTATGGCTACACCTTC. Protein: CASSLQVIYGYTF.

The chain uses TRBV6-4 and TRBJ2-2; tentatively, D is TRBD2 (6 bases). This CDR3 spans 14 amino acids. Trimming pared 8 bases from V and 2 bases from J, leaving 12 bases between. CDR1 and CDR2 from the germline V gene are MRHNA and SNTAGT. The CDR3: CASPAGSNTGELFF. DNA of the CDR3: TGTGCCAGCCCCGCGGGGAGCAACACCGGGGAGCTGTTTTTT.

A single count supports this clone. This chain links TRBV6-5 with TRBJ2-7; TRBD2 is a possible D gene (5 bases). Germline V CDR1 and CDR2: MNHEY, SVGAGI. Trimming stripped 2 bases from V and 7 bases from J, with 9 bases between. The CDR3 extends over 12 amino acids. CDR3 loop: CASSYLGGEQYF. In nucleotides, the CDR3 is TGTGCCAGCAGTTACCTAGGAGGTGAGCAGTACTTC.

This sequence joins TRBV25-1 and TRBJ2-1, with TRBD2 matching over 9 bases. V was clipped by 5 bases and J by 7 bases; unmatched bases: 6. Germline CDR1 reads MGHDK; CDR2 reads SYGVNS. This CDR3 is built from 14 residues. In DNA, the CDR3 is TGTGCCAGCAGTCGGGCGGGAGGGATGAATGAGCAGTTCTTC. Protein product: CASSRAGGMNEQFF. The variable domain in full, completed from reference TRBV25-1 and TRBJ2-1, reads EADIYQTPRYLVIGTGKKITLECSQTMGHDKMYWYQQDPGMELHLIHYSYGVNSTEKGDLSSESTVSRIRTEHFPLTLESARPSHTSQYLCASSRAGGMNEQFFGPGTRLTVL.

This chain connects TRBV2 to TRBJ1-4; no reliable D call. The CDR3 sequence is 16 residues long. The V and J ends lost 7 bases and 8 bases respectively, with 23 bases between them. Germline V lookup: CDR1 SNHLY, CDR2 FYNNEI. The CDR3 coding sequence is TGTGCCAGCAAATTATCCCGGGTCGGGGTCCAAGAAAAACTGTTTTTT. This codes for CASKLSRVGVQEKLFF.

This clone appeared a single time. The CDR3 DNA reads as TGTGCCAGCAGCCAAGATCCCCTCGTCGGGGACACTGAAGCTTTCTTT. Translation gives CASSQDPLVGDTEAFF. V gene TRBV4-2 combines with J gene TRBJ1-1; D is uncertain. Germline V lookup: CDR1 LGHNA, CDR2 YNFKEQ. CDR3 size: 16 residues. V was trimmed by 0 bases and J by 3 bases, leaving 14 bases between them.

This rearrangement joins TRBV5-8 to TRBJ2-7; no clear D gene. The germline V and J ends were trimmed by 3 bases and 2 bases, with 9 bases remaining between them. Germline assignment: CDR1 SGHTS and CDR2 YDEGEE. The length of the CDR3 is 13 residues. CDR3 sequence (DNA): TGTGCCAGCAGCTCCAAGGAGACCTACGAGCAGTACTTC. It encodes CASSSKETYEQYF.

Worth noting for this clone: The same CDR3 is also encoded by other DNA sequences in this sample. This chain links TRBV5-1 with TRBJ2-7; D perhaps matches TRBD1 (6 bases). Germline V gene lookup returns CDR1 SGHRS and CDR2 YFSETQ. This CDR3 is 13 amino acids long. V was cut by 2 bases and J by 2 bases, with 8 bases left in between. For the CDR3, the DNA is TGCGCCAGCAGCTTCCAGGGGACCTACGAGCAGTACTTC. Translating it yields CASSFQGTYEQYF.